This entry lists 10 T cell receptor beta chains sequenced from one sample in a study of T cells in Graves' hyperthyroidism and ophthalmopathy. TCR beta CDR3 regions were amplified from RNA transcripts. The study used the HTBI primer set for a first-round RT-PCR of the TCR CDR3. One entry per CDR3 protein, called by TCRdb with MiXCR from the multiplex PCR reads. The data show fewer than 250,000 distinct CDR3 sequences, roughly 15% seen once. Sequenced material: blood. The origin of the receptors is a man over 45 with Graves' hyperthyroidism.

This clonotype was picked up many times. This chain joins TRBV20-1 and TRBJ1-2; no firm D call. Per the germline V gene, CDR1 is DFQATT and CDR2 is SNEGSKA (reference sequence). The V gene lost 1 base and the J gene lost 4 bases, with 7 bases spanning the gap. This CDR3 spans 12 amino acids. The CDR3: CSARVLLYGYTF. The DNA for the CDR3 is TGCAGTGCTAGAGTGTTACTCTATGGCTACACCTTC.

Many counts were recorded for this clonotype. The CDR3 DNA reads as TGTGCCAGCAGTCGACAGGGGGTCTCCTACGAGCAGTACTTC. Translated: CASSRQGVSYEQYF. The V and J genes are TRBV6-1 and TRBJ2-7; 9 bases line up with TRBD1. CDR1 and CDR2 from the germline V gene are MNHNS and SASEGT. V dropped 5 bases and J dropped 0; count of bases not matched to a gene: 2. This CDR3 has 14 amino acids.

The V and J genes are TRBV2 and TRBJ2-1, with TRBD1 matching over 9 bases. Germline values: CDR1 SNHLY, CDR2 FYNNEI. The CDR3 runs to 14 residues. V shed 6 bases, J shed 6 bases, and the junction held 6 bases outside the gene matches. CDR3 residues: CASSEQGAPNEQFF. The CDR3 DNA follows: TGTGCCAGCAGCGAACAGGGGGCCCCCAATGAGCAGTTCTTC.

This clonotype was seen a handful of times. The chain couples TRBV7-9 to TRBJ2-1; D gene unclear. V lost 2 bases, J lost 8 bases, and 13 bases lay in between. The CDR3 has 14 residues. Germline V gene data show CDR1 as SEHNR and CDR2 as FQNEAQ (reference sequence). The CDR3 reads CASSLTPALHEQFF. The DNA of the CDR3 is TGTGCCAGCAGCTTAACGCCCGCACTCCATGAGCAGTTCTTC.

This clonotype was seen a handful of times. This chain joins TRBV11-2 and TRBJ2-5; no firm D call. Germline V lookup: CDR1 SGHAT, CDR2 FQNNGV. V dropped 1 base and J dropped 2 bases, with 11 bases sitting between them. This CDR3 spans 15 amino acids. This CDR3 is CASSLASVGQETQYF. The CDR3 coding sequence is TGTGCCAGCAGCTTAGCCTCGGTGGGGCAAGAGACCCAGTACTTC.

The chain uses TRBV28 and TRBJ2-7, with a weak D call TRBD2 (5 bases). V lost 6 bases to trimming and J lost 3 bases, with 12 bases between them. The germline V gene has CDR1 MDHEN and CDR2 SYDVKM. The CDR3 loop spans 13 amino acids. The CDR3 loop is CASRQPGFYEQYF. The DNA for the CDR3 is TGTGCCAGCAGACAACCGGGGTTCTACGAGCAGTACTTC.

The table lists this clonotype with a few counts. CDR3 in amino acids: CSASGLAGGPVETQYF. The DNA for the CDR3 is TGCAGTGCTAGTGGACTAGCGGGAGGGCCAGTAGAGACCCAGTACTTC. V and J are TRBV20-1 and TRBJ2-5, with 15 bases fitting TRBD2. V was clipped by 3 bases and J by 4 bases; unmatched bases: 6. Germline values: CDR1 DFQATT, CDR2 SNEGSKA (reference sequence). The CDR3 runs 16 residues.

This clonotype was seen many times. In nucleotides, the CDR3 is TGTGCCAGCAGCTTAGGGCAGAGCTCCTACGAGCAGTACTTC. Amino acids: CASSLGQSSYEQYF. The chain joins TRBV7-9 to TRBJ2-7, with D unresolved. The V end lost 1 base, the J end lost 0 bases, and 7 bases lay between the germline ends. The CDR3 is 14 amino acids. Per germline, CDR1 SEHNR and CDR2 FQNEAQ (reference sequence).

This clonotype was recorded many times. CDR3 in amino acids: CASSFRRLAGNEQFF. The CDR3 DNA follows: TGTGCCAGCAGCTTCAGGCGACTAGCGGGAAATGAGCAGTTCTTC. This chain connects TRBV7-2 to TRBJ2-1; the match to TRBD2 covers 11 bases. Germline V gene sequence: CDR1 SGHTA, CDR2 FQGNSA. With 3 bases clipped from V and 7 bases from J, the junction kept 5 bases outside the gene matches. This CDR3 has 15 amino acids.

This clonotype has a count of ten or more. CDR3 in DNA: TGTGCCAGCTCCCCCGGGATCTCCACAGATACGCAGTATTTT. Protein: CASSPGISTDTQYF. The chain has TRBV3-1 and TRBJ2-3; D may be TRBD2 (5 bases). The CDR3 has 14 amino acids. Germline V lookup: CDR1 LGHDT, CDR2 YNNKEL (reference sequence). Trimming took 8 bases from V and 2 from J, leaving 14 bases between them.